Listed here are 22 T cell receptor beta chains from one sample, sequenced in a study of blood T cell repertoires in COVID-19. Measured with immunoSEQ multiplex PCR; TCRdb has only the in-frame clones, and not every one. The table shows some 490,000 clones, with approximately 85% occurring only once. Material: peripheral blood. The receptor set was obtained from a human donor in a cohort sampled during active COVID-19.

V is TRBV19 and J is TRBJ2-1, with D tentatively TRBD2 (5 bases). Trimming took off 9 bases at V and 7 bases at J, with 10 bases between the two ends. This CDR3 comprises 11 residues. Germline lookup yields CDR1 LNHDA and CDR2 SQIVND (reference sequence). This CDR3 is CASRGSNEQFF. The CDR3, as DNA: TGTGCCAGCCGAGGGTCAAATGAGCAGTTCTTC.

The J gene is TRBJ1-2, the V gene TRBV5-1; D is perhaps TRBD1 (5 bases). CDR1 SGHRS and CDR2 YFSETQ come from the germline V gene. The CDR3 totals 16 residues. V was cut by 2 bases and J by 8 bases, with 22 bases left in between. CDR3 in DNA: TGCGCCAGCAGCTTCTCTCAGACCGACAGTATCACCGGCTACACCTTC. It translates to CASSFSQTDSITGYTF. The variable domain in full, with the rest retrieved from reference TRBV5-1 and TRBJ1-2, is KAGVTQTPRYLIKTRGQQVTLSCSPISGHRSVSWYQQTPGQGLQFLFEYFSETQRNKGNFPGRFSGRQFSNSRSEMNVSTLELGDSALYLCASSFSQTDSITGYTFGSGTRLTVV.

This chain joins TRBV27 and TRBJ2-2; D gene unclear. The germline V gene has CDR1 MNHEY and CDR2 SMNVEV (reference sequence). The ends were cut back, 5 bases at V and 2 bases at J, with 12 bases in the middle. This CDR3 has 15 residues. The CDR3 coding sequence is TGTGCCAGCAGTCCGCTAGAGGCCAACACCGGGGAGCTGTTTTTT. Its protein is CASSPLEANTGELFF.

V and J are TRBV19 and TRBJ1-2, with a weak D call TRBD1 (6 bases). Germline lookup yields CDR1 LNHDA and CDR2 SQIVND (reference sequence). This CDR3 comprises 15 residues. The V end was cut by 0 bases, the J end by 2 bases, with 10 bases between. The CDR3 DNA reads as TGTGCCAGTAGTATAGATCGGCAGGGGAACTATGGCTACACCTTC. Translating it yields CASSIDRQGNYGYTF.

The J gene is TRBJ2-7, the V gene TRBV18; D is possibly TRBD1 (5 bases). The CDR3 loop spans 14 amino acids. Germline CDR1 KGHSH, CDR2 LQKENI. V was cut by 2 bases and J by 2 bases, with 10 bases left in between. This chain's CDR3 is CASSPVQGTYEQYF. CDR3 coding DNA: TGTGCCAGCTCACCAGTTCAGGGTACCTACGAGCAGTACTTC.

The chain joins TRBV19 to TRBJ2-5; 10 nucleotides agree with TRBD1. The germline gives CDR1 LNHDA, CDR2 SQIVND (reference sequence). The CDR3 spans 15 residues. V shed 5 bases and J 9 bases; nucleotides not matched to a gene: 12. The CDR3 nucleotides are TGTGCCAGTAGTCCGAGACAGGGGGCGTCGACGCCCCAGTACTTC. Protein sequence: CASSPRQGASTPQYF. Based on the CDR3 plus reference TRBV19 and TRBJ2-5, the full variable domain is DGGITQSPKYLFRKEGQNVTLSCEQNLNHDAMYWYRQDPGQGLRLIYYSQIVNDFQKGDIAEGYSVSREKKESFPLTVTSAQKNPTAFYLCASSPRQGASTPQYFGPGTRLLVL.

The chain employs TRBV7-2 and TRBJ1-1; 7 bases line up with TRBD1. The ends lost 4 bases at V and 2 bases at J; junction bases unmatched: 7. The CDR3 sequence is 15 residues long. The germline CDR1 and CDR2 sequences are SGHTA and FQGNSA. This CDR3 is CASSSRTGSNTEAFF. The CDR3 DNA reads as TGTGCCAGCAGCTCTCGGACAGGAAGCAACACTGAAGCTTTCTTT.

The chain has TRBV7-9 and TRBJ2-5; maybe TRBD2 (6 bases). V lost 1 base and J 5 bases, leaving 17 bases between the germline ends. The germline gives CDR1 SEHNR, CDR2 FQNEAQ (reference sequence). The CDR3 consists of 16 residues. The CDR3 loop is CASSLGASVLKETQYF. In DNA form, the CDR3 reads TGTGCCAGCAGCTTAGGGGCTAGCGTTCTTAAGGAGACCCAGTACTTC. Full variable domain (remainder filled in from reference TRBV7-9 and TRBJ2-5): DTGVSQNPRHKITKRGQNVTFRCDPISEHNRLYWYRQTLGQGPEFLTYFQNEAQLEKSRLLSDRFSAERPKGSFSTLEIQRTEQGDSAMYLCASSLGASVLKETQYFGPGTRLLVL.

This chain uses TRBV19 with TRBJ2-3, with D possibly TRBD1 on 5 matching bases. Looked up from germline, CDR1 is LNHDA and CDR2 is SQIVND (reference sequence). The CDR3 contains 14 residues. Trimming pared 1 base from V and 8 bases from J, leaving 13 bases between. The CDR3 region is CASSIASPQGTQYF. Here the CDR3 DNA reads TGTGCCAGTAGTATAGCCTCACCTCAGGGTACGCAGTATTTT. Drawing the rest from reference TRBV19 and TRBJ2-3, the complete variable domain is DGGITQSPKYLFRKEGQNVTLSCEQNLNHDAMYWYRQDPGQGLRLIYYSQIVNDFQKGDIAEGYSVSREKKESFPLTVTSAQKNPTAFYLCASSIASPQGTQYFGPGTRLTVL.

The chain couples TRBV6-2 or TRBV6-3 to TRBJ1-3; the match to TRBD1 covers 7 bases. J gave up 0 bases and V 6 bases, and 5 bases lay outside the gene matches. CDR1 and CDR2 (germline): MNHEY, SVGEGT. The CDR3 consists of 15 residues. CDR3 sequence reads: CASSRRDSSGNTIYF. The CDR3 DNA reads TGTGCCAGCAGCCGCCGGGACAGCTCTGGAAACACCATATATTTT.

The CDR3 reads CASSPRQGSLAGANVLTF. DNA for the CDR3: TGTGCCAGCAGCCCCCGACAGGGGTCCCTCGCTGGGGCCAACGTCCTGACTTTC. The genes are TRBV3-1 (or the pseudogene TRBV3-2) and TRBJ2-6, with 8 bases matching TRBD1. The V segment lost 4 bases and the J segment 2 bases; nucleotides outside the gene matches: 10. This CDR3 region has 18 residues. The germline CDR1 and CDR2 sequences are LGHDT and YNNKEL (reference sequence).

This chain connects TRBV2 to TRBJ2-3; 11 bases map to TRBD2. Germline V lookup: CDR1 SNHLY, CDR2 FYNNEI. The CDR3 is 15 residues long. V shed 7 bases and J 2 bases; nucleotides not matched to a gene: 5. CDR3 in DNA: TGTGCCAGCAATATACTAGCGGGAGCCACAGATACGCAGTATTTT. This encodes CASNILAGATDTQYF.

The chain combines TRBV3-1 (or the pseudogene TRBV3-2) with TRBJ2-1; 8 positions agree with TRBD2. With 6 bases clipped from V and 5 bases from J, the junction kept 9 bases outside the gene matches. Germline-derived CDR1 and CDR2 are LGHDT and YNNKEL (reference sequence). The CDR3 is made up of 15 amino acids. CDR3 coding DNA: TGTGCCAGCAGGCTAAGAGCGGGGGAGAACAATGAGCAGTTCTTC. Translated, it gives CASRLRAGENNEQFF.

The chain has TRBV5-8 and TRBJ2-7; 10 bases line up with TRBD2. The CDR3 extends over 19 amino acids. Germline V gene sequence: CDR1 SGHTS, CDR2 YDEGEE. With 4 bases clipped from V and 2 bases from J, the junction kept 18 bases outside the gene matches. The CDR3 DNA follows: TGTGCCAGCAGCAATGGGAGGATAGCGGGAGGCCCCCGGCCCTACGAGCAGTACTTC. This translates into CASSNGRIAGGPRPYEQYF. The variable domain in full, with the rest retrieved from reference TRBV5-8 and TRBJ2-7, is EAGVTQSPTHLIKTRGQQATLRCSPISGHTSVYWYQQALGLGLQFLLWYDEGEERNRGNFPPRFSGRQFPNYSSELNVNALELEDSALYLCASSNGRIAGGPRPYEQYFGPGTRLTVT.

CDR3 residues: CASSQVPGGPAIYF. CDR3 in DNA: TGTGCCAGCAGCCAAGTCCCCGGAGGTCCAGCCATATATTTT. The chain uses TRBV3-1 (or the pseudogene TRBV3-2) and TRBJ1-3; D gene unclear. The V gene lost 1 base and the J gene lost 11 bases, with 15 bases spanning the gap. The CDR3 loop spans 14 amino acids. Per the germline V gene, CDR1 is LGHDT and CDR2 is YNNKEL (reference sequence).

V and J are TRBV28 and TRBJ2-5, with TRBD2 matching over 15 bases. The CDR3 totals 19 residues. Germline V gives CDR1 MDHEN, CDR2 SYDVKM. Unmatched junction bases numbered 14, after V lost 5 bases and J lost 4 bases. This chain's CDR3 is CASSAAGTSGRWLGETQYF. The CDR3 DNA sequence: TGTGCCAGCAGTGCCGCCGGGACTAGCGGGAGGTGGTTAGGAGAGACCCAGTACTTC.

The genes are TRBV6-1 and TRBJ1-1; D is unresolved. The length of the CDR3 is 14 residues. The germline V and J ends were trimmed by 1 base and 2 bases, with 8 bases remaining between them. Germline V gene sequence: CDR1 MNHNS, CDR2 SASEGT. CDR3 coding DNA: TGTGCCAGCAGTGAAGGGAGGCCCAACACTGAAGCTTTCTTT. Translation: CASSEGRPNTEAFF.

This clone was seen a handful of times. The chain has TRBV29-1 and TRBJ1-1, with 11 bases that match TRBD1. CDR3 length: 13 residues. Germline V gene data show CDR1 as SQVTM and CDR2 as ANQGSEA. Losses at the gene ends were 6 bases for V and 3 bases for J; bases not matched to a gene: 3. As DNA, the CDR3 is TGCAGCGTCCGGGACAGGGGGTACACTGAAGCTTTCTTT. Translation gives CSVRDRGYTEAFF.

The rearrangement joins TRBV6-5 to TRBJ1-1; no definite D call. Trimming cost V 2 bases and J 0 bases, with 7 bases left between them. The germline gives CDR1 MNHEY, CDR2 SVGAGI. CDR3 length: 14 residues. Here the CDR3 reads CASSYEGMNTEAFF. The CDR3 nucleotides read TGTGCCAGCAGTTACGAGGGAATGAACACTGAAGCTTTCTTT.

The table lists this clone with a count of one. The chain carries TRBV19 and TRBJ1-1, with D possibly TRBD1 on 5 matching bases. CDR1 and CDR2 (germline): LNHDA, SQIVND (reference sequence). V was trimmed by 4 bases and J by 5 bases, leaving 14 bases between them. The CDR3 has 14 amino acids. The CDR3 sequence: CASSNPSGWTEAFF. The DNA for the CDR3 is TGTGCCAGTAGTAACCCCTCAGGGTGGACTGAAGCTTTCTTT.

This rearrangement joins TRBV5-1 to TRBJ2-1; maybe TRBD1 (5 bases). V shed 3 bases and J shed 3 bases, with 10 bases lying between them. Germline V gene sequence: CDR1 SGHRS, CDR2 YFSETQ. The CDR3 totals 14 residues. CDR3 in amino acids: CASSSDSNYNEQFF. In DNA, the CDR3 is TGCGCCAGCAGCTCTGACAGCAACTACAATGAGCAGTTCTTC. Variable domain in full (rest from reference TRBV5-1 and TRBJ2-1): KAGVTQTPRYLIKTRGQQVTLSCSPISGHRSVSWYQQTPGQGLQFLFEYFSETQRNKGNFPGRFSGRQFSNSRSEMNVSTLELGDSALYLCASSSDSNYNEQFFGPGTRLTVL.

The gene calls are TRBV11-3 and TRBJ1-2; TRBD1 is a possible D gene (6 bases). Trimming took 5 bases from V and 8 from J, leaving 18 bases between them. Germline lookup yields CDR1 SGHNT and CDR2 YENEEA. This CDR3 contains 14 residues. CDR3 DNA: TGTGCCAGCAGCCTCGACTGGGGGGGCGGAGGCTACACCTTC. Amino acid sequence: CASSLDWGGGGYTF.